The next 10 T cell receptor beta chains were all read from a single sample in a study of cytomegalovirus exposure and HLA in healthy donors. The primer mix had 60 Vbeta and 13 Jbeta primers. Generated by immunoSEQ multiplex PCR, the TCRdb table keeps only in-frame clones and is missing some. The sample has 100,000 or so clones; 69% are singletons. Sequencing was done on a sample of PBMCs. All receptors come from a man aged 25-40 years in good health and CMV-seronegative.

The rearrangement links TRBV18 to TRBJ1-4; 8 nucleotides line up with TRBD1. V dropped 10 bases and J dropped 7; count of bases not matched to a gene: 14. Germline values: CDR1 KGHSH, CDR2 LQKENI. This CDR3 contains 15 residues. In DNA form, the CDR3 reads TGTGCCACCACCGCCGGGACAGGAGTTCGTGAAAAACTGTTTTTT. Its translation: CATTAGTGVREKLFF.

CDR3 loop: CASRAKGTANTEAFF. CDR3 DNA sequence: TGTGCCAGCAGAGCCAAGGGGACAGCGAACACTGAAGCTTTCTTT. The rearrangement joins TRBV2 to TRBJ1-1; 7 positions agree with TRBD1. The CDR3 covers 15 residues. The germline V gene has CDR1 SNHLY and CDR2 FYNNEI. J was trimmed by 1 base and V by 6 bases; bases with no gene match: 8.

This chain joins TRBV15 and TRBJ1-1; TRBD1 aligns across 7 bases. The CDR3 has 12 residues. Looked up from germline, CDR1 is LNHNV and CDR2 is YYDKDF (reference sequence). Losses at the gene ends were 1 base for V and 12 bases for J; bases not matched to a gene: 5. This CDR3 is CATSRGGGRTFF. As DNA, the CDR3 is TGTGCCACCAGCAGAGGAGGGGGCAGGACTTTCTTT.

This rearrangement joins TRBV27 to TRBJ1-1; 8 positions agree with TRBD1. CDR1 is MNHEY, CDR2 SMNVEV, per germline (reference sequence). The CDR3 covers 16 residues. With 5 bases clipped from V and 3 bases from J, the junction kept 11 bases outside the gene matches. Here the CDR3 DNA reads TGTGCCAGCAGTACAAAGTCCAGGGGGCGGTACACTGAAGCTTTCTTT. Its translation is CASSTKSRGRYTEAFF.

This clone was counted between two and nine times. This chain links TRBV5-1 with TRBJ2-2; the D gene is possibly TRBD2 (6 bases). V shed 6 bases and J shed 4 bases, with 13 bases lying between them. This CDR3 is built from 14 residues. The germline gives CDR1 SGHRS, CDR2 YFSETQ. CDR3 nucleotides: TGCGCCAGCAAGGGGACTCCCGCCACCGGGGAGCTGTTTTTT. This gives the protein CASKGTPATGELFF.

The V gene is TRBV11-3, the J gene TRBJ2-7; tentatively, D is TRBD2 (6 bases). The V gene's germline CDR1 is SGHNT and CDR2 YENEEA. CDR3 size: 14 residues. V was clipped by 5 bases and J by 1 base, with 12 bases between them. CDR3 DNA sequence: TGTGCCAGCAGCGCCGGGACTGTGTCCTACGAGCAGTACTTC. Translating it yields CASSAGTVSYEQYF.

This rearrangement joins TRBV9 to TRBJ2-7, with D perhaps TRBD2 (6 bases). Trimming removed 3 bases at V and 6 bases at J, with 13 bases between. This CDR3 comprises 13 residues. Germline lookup yields CDR1 SGDLS and CDR2 YYNGEE. This CDR3 is CASSASSAGEQYF. CDR3 nucleotide sequence: TGTGCCAGCAGCGCTTCTAGCGCAGGCGAGCAGTACTTC.

The chain combines TRBV28 with TRBJ1-5; D remains unclear. The germline V and J ends were trimmed by 5 bases and 4 bases, with 18 bases remaining between them. Germline V gene lookup returns CDR1 MDHEN and CDR2 SYDVKM. The CDR3 extends over 16 amino acids. CDR3 nucleotide sequence: TGTGCCAGCAGTACCTTGATCTTGGCAGATAATCAGCCCCAGCATTTT. Its protein is CASSTLILADNQPQHF.

The chain has TRBV7-9 and TRBJ2-1; the match to TRBD2 covers 7 bases. Germline V gene sequence: CDR1 SEHNR, CDR2 FQNEAQ (reference sequence). The CDR3 is 15 residues long. J gave up 5 bases and V 1 base, and 5 bases lay outside the gene matches. In nucleotides, the CDR3 is TGTGCCAGCAGCTTAGGAGCGGGAATAGACAATGAGCAGTTCTTC. Translated: CASSLGAGIDNEQFF.

This clone was detected a few times. This chain joins TRBV19 and TRBJ2-5, with 8 bases aligning to TRBD1. In germline, CDR1 is LNHDA, CDR2 SQIVND (reference sequence). V lost 5 bases and J lost 4; bases outside the gene matches: 3. The CDR3 sequence is 13 residues long. CDR3 DNA sequence: TGTGCCAGTAGTGAACAGGGGGGAGAGACCCAGTACTTC. Its protein is CASSEQGGETQYF.